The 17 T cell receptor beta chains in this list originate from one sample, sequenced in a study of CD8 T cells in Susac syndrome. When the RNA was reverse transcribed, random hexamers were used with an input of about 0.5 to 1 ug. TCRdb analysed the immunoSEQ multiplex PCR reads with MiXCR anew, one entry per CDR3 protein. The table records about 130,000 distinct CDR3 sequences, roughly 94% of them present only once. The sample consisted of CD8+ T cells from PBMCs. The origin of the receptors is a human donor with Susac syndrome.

The CDR3 is CSVEGQGVREETQYF. CDR3 nucleotides: TGCAGCGTTGAGGGACAGGGGGTTAGAGAAGAGACCCAGTACTTC. V is TRBV29-1 and J is TRBJ2-5; 11 bases agree with TRBD1. CDR1 SQVTM and CDR2 ANQGSEA come from the germline V gene. After removal of 3 bases from V and 3 bases from J, the junction contained 6 bases not matched to a gene. The CDR3 runs 15 residues.

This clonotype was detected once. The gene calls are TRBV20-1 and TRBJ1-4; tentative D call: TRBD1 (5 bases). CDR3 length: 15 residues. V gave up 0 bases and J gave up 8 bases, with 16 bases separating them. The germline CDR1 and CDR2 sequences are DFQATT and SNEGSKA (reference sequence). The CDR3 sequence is CSARDQDNSREKLFF. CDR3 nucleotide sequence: TGCAGTGCTAGAGATCAGGACAACTCCCGGGAAAAACTGTTTTTT.

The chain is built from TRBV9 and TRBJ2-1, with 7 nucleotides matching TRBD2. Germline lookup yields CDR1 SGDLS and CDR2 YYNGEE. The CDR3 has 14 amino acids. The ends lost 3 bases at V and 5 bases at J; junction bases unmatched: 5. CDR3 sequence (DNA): TGTGCCAGCAGCGCCCCCGGGACTAACAATGAGCAGTTCTTC. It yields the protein CASSAPGTNNEQFF. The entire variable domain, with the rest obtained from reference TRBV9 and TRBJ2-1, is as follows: DSGVTQTPKHLITATGQRVTLRCSPRSGDLSVYWYQQSLDQGLQFLIQYYNGEERAKGNILERFSAQQFPDLHSELNLSSLELGDSALYFCASSAPGTNNEQFFGPGTRLTVL.

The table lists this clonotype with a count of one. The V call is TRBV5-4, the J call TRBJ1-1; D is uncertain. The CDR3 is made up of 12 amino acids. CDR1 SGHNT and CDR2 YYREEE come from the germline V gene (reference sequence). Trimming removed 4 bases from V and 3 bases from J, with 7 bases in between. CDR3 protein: CASSTYDTEAFF. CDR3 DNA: TGTGCCAGCAGCACGTATGACACTGAAGCTTTCTTT.

CDR3 amino acids: CSVEIILTGGPDTQYF. DNA of the CDR3: TGCAGCGTTGAGATAATTCTGACAGGGGGCCCAGATACGCAGTATTTT. The chain is built from TRBV29-1 and TRBJ2-3; 10 bases line up with TRBD1. Germline CDR1 is SQVTM and CDR2 is ANQGSEA. The CDR3 is made up of 16 amino acids. J was trimmed by 4 bases and V by 3 bases; bases with no gene match: 10.

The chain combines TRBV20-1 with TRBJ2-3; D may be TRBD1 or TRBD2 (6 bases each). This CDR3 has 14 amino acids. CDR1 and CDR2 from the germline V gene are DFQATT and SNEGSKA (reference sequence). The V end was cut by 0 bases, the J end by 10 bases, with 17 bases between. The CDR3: CSARDPTGREAQYF. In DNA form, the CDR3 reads TGCAGTGCTAGAGATCCGACAGGAAGGGAGGCGCAGTATTTT.

CDR3 sequence: CASSVGLAGVDTDTQYF. The DNA of the CDR3 is TGTGCCAGCAGCGTGGGACTAGCGGGAGTTGACACAGATACGCAGTATTTT. The J gene is TRBJ2-3, the V gene TRBV5-6; 14 nucleotides line up with TRBD2. The V segment lost 4 bases and the J segment 2 bases; nucleotides outside the gene matches: 6. CDR3 length: 17 amino acids. CDR1 is SGHDT and CDR2 is YYEEEE in the germline V gene.

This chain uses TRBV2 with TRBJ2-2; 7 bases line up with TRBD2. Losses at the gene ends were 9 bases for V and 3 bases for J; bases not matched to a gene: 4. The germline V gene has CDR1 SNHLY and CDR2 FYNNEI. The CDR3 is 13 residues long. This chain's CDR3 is CARGRVDTGELFF. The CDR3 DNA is TGTGCCAGGGGGAGGGTCGACACCGGGGAGCTGTTTTTT.

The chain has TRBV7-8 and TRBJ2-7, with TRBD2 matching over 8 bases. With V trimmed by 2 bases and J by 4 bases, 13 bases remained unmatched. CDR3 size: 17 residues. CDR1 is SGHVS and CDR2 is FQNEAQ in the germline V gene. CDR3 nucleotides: TGTGCCAGCAGCTTACCCAAACACAAGCGGGGGAAATACGAGCAGTACTTC. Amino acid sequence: CASSLPKHKRGKYEQYF.

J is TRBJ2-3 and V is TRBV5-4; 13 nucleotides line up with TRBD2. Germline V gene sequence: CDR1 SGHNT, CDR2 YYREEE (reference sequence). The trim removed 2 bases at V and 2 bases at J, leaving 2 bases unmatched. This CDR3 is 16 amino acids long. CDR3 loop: CASSFTSGRDTDTQYF. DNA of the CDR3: TGTGCCAGCAGCTTTACTAGCGGGAGGGACACAGATACGCAGTATTTT.

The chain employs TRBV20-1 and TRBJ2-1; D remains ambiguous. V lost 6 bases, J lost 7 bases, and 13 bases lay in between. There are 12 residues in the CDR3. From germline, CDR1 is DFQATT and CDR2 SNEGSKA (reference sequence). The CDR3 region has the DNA TGCAGTGCCCCCACTCGGTATAATGAGCAGTTCTTC. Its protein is CSAPTRYNEQFF.

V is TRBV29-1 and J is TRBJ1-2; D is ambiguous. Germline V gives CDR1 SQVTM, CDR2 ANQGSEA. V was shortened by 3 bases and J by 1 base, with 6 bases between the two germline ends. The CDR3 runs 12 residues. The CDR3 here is CSVDEGNYGYTF. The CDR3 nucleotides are TGCAGCGTTGACGAGGGTAACTATGGCTACACCTTC. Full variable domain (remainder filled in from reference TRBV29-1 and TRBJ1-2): SAVISQKPSRDICQRGTSLTIQCQVDSQVTMMFWYRQQPGQSLTLIATANQGSEATYESGFVIDKFPISRPNLTFSTLTVSNMSPEDSSIYLCSVDEGNYGYTFGSGTRLTVV.

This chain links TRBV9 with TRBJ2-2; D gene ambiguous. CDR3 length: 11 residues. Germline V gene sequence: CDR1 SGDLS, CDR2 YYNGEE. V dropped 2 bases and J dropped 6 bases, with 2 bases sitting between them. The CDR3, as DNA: TGTGCCAGCAGCGTCGCCGGGGAGCTGTTTTTT. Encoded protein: CASSVAGELFF.

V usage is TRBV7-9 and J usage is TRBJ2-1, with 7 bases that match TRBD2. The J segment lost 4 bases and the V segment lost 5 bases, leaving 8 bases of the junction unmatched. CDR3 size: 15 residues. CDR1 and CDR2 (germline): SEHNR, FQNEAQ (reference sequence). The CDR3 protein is CASSRLGEGYNEQFF. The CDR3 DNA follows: TGTGCCAGCAGCCGCCTGGGGGAGGGGTACAATGAGCAGTTCTTC.

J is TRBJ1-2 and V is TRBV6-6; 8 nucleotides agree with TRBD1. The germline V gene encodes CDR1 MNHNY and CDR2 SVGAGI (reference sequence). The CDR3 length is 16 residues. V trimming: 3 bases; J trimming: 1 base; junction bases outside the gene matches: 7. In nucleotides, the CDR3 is TGTGCCAGCAGTTATCGTCAGGGGGCGTTTAACTATGGCTACACCTTC. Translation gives CASSYRQGAFNYGYTF.

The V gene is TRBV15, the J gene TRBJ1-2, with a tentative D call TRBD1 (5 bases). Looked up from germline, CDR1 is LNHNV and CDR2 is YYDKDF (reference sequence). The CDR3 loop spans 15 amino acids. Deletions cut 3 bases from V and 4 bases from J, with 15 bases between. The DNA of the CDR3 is TGTGCCACCAGCAGCCTGGGGGAGGCTGGCTATGGCTACACCTTC. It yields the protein CATSSLGEAGYGYTF.

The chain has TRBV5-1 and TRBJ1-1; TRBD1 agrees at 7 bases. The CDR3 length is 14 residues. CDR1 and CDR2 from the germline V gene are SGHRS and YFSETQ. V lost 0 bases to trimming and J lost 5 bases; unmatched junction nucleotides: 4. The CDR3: CASSLEGARTEAFF. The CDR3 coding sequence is TGCGCCAGCAGCTTGGAGGGGGCAAGGACTGAAGCTTTCTTT.